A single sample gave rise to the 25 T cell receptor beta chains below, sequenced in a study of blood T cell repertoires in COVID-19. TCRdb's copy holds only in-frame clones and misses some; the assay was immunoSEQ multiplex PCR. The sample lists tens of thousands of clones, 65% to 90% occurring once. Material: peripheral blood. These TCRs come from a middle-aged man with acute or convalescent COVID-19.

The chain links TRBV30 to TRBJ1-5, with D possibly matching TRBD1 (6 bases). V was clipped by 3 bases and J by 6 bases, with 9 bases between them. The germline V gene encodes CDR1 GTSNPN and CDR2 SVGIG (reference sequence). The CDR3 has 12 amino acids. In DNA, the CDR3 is TGTGCCTGGAGGCAGGGGAGTCAGCCCCAGCATTTT. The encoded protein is CAWRQGSQPQHF.

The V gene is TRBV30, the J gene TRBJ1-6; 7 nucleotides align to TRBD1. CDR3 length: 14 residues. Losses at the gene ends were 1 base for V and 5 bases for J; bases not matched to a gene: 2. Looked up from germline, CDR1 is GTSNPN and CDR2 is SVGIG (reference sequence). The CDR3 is CAWSEGQHNSPLHF. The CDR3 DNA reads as TGTGCCTGGAGTGAGGGACAGCATAATTCACCCCTCCACTTT. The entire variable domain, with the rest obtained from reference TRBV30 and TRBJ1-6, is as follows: SQTIHQWPATLVQPVGSPLSLECTVEGTSNPNLYWYRQAAGRGLQLLFYSVGIGQISSEVPQNLSASRPQDRQFILSSKKLLLSDSGFYLCAWSEGQHNSPLHFGNGTRLTVT.

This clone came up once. CDR3 sequence reads: CASSVALNYGYTF. The CDR3 DNA follows: TGTGCCAGCAGCGTTGCACTTAACTATGGCTACACCTTC. This chain links TRBV9 with TRBJ1-2; D remains ambiguous. The CDR3 loop spans 13 amino acids. Trimming cost V 2 bases and J 1 base, with 6 bases left between them. Germline CDR1 SGDLS, CDR2 YYNGEE.

This CDR3 is CASSYSSGVSEQYF. The DNA of the CDR3 is TGTGCCAGCAGTTACTCTTCAGGGGTGTCCGAGCAGTACTTC. This sequence joins TRBV6-6 and TRBJ2-7, with TRBD1 as a possible D gene (6 bases). In germline, CDR1 is MNHNY, CDR2 SVGAGI (reference sequence). The V and J ends lost 0 bases and 6 bases respectively, with 12 bases between them. The CDR3 spans 14 residues.

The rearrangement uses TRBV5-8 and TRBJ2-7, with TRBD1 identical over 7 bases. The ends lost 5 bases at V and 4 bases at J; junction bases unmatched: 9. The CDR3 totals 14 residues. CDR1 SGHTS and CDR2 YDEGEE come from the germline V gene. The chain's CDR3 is CASRHRGTAYEQYF. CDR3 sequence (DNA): TGTGCCAGCAGACACAGGGGCACTGCGTACGAGCAGTACTTC.

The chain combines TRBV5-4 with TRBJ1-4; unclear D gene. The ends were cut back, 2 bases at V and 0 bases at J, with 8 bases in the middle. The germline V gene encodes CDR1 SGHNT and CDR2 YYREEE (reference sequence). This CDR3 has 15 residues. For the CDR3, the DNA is TGTGCCAGCAGCTTTAGCACCCCAACTAATGAAAAACTGTTTTTT. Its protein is CASSFSTPTNEKLFF.

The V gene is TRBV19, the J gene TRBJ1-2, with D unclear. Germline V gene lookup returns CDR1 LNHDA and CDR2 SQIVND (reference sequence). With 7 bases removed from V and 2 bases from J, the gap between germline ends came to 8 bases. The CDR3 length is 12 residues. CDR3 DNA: TGTGCCAGTAAGCCCCGGAACTATGGCTACACCTTC. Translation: CASKPRNYGYTF. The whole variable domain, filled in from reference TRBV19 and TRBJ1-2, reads DGGITQSPKYLFRKEGQNVTLSCEQNLNHDAMYWYRQDPGQGLRLIYYSQIVNDFQKGDIAEGYSVSREKKESFPLTVTSAQKNPTAFYLCASKPRNYGYTFGSGTRLTVV.

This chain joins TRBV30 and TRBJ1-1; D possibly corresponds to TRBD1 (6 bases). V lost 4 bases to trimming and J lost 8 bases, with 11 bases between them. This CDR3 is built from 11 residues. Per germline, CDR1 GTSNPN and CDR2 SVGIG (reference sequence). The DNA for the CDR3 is TGTGCCTGGACCAGGGGACTAGAAGCTTTCTTT. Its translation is CAWTRGLEAFF.

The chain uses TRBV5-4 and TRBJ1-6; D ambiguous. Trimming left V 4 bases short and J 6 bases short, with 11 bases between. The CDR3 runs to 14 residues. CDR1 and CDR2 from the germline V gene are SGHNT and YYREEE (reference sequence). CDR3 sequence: CASSLPGGNSPLHF. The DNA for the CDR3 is TGTGCCAGCAGCCTTCCCGGCGGTAATTCACCCCTCCACTTT.

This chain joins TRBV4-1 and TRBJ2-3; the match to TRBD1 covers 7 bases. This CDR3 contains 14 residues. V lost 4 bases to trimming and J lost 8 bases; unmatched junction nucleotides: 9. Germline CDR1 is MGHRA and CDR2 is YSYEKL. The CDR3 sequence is CASSRGGTWGTQYF. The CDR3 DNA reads TGCGCCAGCAGCCGAGGGGGCACATGGGGTACGCAGTATTTT.

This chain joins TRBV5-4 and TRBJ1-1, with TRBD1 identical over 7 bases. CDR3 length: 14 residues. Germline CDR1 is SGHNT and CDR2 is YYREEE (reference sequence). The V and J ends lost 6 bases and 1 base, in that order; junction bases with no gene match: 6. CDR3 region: CASNYRGGNTEAFF. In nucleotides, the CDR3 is TGTGCCAGCAACTACAGGGGAGGGAACACTGAAGCTTTCTTT.

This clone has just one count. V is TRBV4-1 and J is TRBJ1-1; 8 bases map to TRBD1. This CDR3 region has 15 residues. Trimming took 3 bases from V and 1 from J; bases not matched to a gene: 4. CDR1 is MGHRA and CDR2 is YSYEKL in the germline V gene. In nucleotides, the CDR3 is TGCGCCAGCAGCCATCTCGGGACAGGGAACACTGAAGCTTTCTTT. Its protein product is CASSHLGTGNTEAFF.

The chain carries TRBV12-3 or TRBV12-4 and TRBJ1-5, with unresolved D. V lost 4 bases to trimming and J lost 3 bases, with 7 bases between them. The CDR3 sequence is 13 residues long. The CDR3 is CASSYKYNQPQHF. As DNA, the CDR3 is TGTGCCAGCAGTTACAAATACAATCAGCCCCAGCATTTT.

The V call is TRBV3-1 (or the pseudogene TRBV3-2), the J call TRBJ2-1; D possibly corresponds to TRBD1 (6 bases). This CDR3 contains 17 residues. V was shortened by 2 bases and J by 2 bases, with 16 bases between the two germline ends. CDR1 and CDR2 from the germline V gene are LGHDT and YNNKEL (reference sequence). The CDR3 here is CASSQHDYRVTYNEQFF. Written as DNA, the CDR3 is TGTGCCAGCAGCCAACACGACTACAGGGTTACCTACAATGAGCAGTTCTTC.

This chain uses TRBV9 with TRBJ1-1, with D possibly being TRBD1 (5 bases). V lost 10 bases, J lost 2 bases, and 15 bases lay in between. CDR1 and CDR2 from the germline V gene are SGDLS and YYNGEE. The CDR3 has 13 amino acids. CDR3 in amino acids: CARLREYNTEAFF. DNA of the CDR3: TGTGCCCGCCTCAGGGAATATAACACTGAAGCTTTCTTT.

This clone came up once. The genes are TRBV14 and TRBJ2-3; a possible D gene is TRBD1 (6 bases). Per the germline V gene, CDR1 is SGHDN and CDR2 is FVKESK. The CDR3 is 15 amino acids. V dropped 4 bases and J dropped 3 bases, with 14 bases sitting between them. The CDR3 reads CASSPQTGITDTQYF. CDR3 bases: TGTGCCAGCAGCCCGCAGACAGGAATAACAGATACGCAGTATTTT.

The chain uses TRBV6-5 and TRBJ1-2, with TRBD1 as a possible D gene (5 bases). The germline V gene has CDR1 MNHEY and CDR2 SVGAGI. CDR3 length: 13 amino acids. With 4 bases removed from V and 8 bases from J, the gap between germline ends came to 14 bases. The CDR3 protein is CASSSRQTEGYTF. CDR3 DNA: TGTGCCAGCAGTTCCCGACAGACTGAGGGCTACACCTTC.

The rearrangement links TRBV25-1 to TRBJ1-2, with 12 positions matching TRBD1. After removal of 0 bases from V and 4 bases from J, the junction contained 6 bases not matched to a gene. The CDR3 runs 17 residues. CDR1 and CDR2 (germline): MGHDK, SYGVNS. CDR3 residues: CASSEYGTGGGGYGYTF. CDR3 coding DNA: TGTGCCAGCAGTGAATATGGGACAGGGGGCGGCGGCTATGGCTACACCTTC.

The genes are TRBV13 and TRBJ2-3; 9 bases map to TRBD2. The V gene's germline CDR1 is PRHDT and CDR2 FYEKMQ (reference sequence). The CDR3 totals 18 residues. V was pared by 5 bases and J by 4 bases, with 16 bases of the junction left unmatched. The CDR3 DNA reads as TGTGCCAGCAGCCTTCTGGGCGGGGGGGCATTCGATGCAGATACGCAGTATTTT. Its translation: CASSLLGGGAFDADTQYF.

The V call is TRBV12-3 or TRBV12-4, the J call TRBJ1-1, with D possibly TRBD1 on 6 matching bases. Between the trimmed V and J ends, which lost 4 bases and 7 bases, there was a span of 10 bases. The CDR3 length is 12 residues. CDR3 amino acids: CASSYSTGEAFF. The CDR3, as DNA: TGTGCCAGCAGTTACTCGACAGGTGAAGCTTTCTTT.

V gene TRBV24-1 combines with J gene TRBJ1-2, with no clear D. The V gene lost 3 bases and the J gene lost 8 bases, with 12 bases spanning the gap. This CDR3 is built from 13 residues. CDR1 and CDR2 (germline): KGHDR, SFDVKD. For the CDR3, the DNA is TGTGCCACCAGTGATGCAACAGCGGCCGGCTACACCTTC. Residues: CATSDATAAGYTF.

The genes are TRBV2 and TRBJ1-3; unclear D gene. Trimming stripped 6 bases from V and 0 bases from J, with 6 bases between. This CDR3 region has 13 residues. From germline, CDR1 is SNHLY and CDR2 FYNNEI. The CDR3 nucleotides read TGTGCCAGCAGCGAATACTCTGGAAACACCATATATTTT. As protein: CASSEYSGNTIYF.

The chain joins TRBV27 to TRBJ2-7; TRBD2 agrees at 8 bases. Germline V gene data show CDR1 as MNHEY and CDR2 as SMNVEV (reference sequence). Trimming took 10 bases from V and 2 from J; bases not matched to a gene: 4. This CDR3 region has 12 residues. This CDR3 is CAISGGPYEQYF. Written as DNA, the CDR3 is TGTGCCATTTCGGGGGGGCCCTACGAGCAGTACTTC.

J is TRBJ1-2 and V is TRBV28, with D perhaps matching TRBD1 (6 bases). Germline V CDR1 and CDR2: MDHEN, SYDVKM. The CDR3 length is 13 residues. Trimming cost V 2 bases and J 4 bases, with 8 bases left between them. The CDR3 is CASSLRQVYGYTF. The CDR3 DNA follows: TGTGCCAGCAGTTTACGACAGGTCTATGGCTACACCTTC.

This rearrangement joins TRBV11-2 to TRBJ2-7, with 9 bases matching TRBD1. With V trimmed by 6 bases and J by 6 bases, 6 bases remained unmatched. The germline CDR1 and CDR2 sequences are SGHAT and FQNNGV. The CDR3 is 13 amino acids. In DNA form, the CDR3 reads TGTGCCAGCAGTTTCGCGGACAGGGGCGAGCAGTACTTC. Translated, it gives CASSFADRGEQYF.